This TCR beta chain derives from a study of PD-L1 blockade in urothelial cancer. Study details: Investigators checked blood 3 weeks (second dose) and 6 weeks after treatment start. Specimens of blood held a median count of about 140,000 T cells.

Urothelial carcinoma in patients was locally advanced or metastatic. Templates that were synthetic TCR analogs were spiked into each PCR. Clones were sequenced by immunoSEQ multiplex PCR, and TCRdb holds only the in-frame ones, with some missing. The repertoire holds around 41,000 clones, with about 88% as singletons. This CDR3 has 15 amino acids. The junction had 7 bases not matched to a gene; V was cut back by 6 bases and J by 2 bases. CDR1 and CDR2 (germline): SGHTA, FQGNSA. Source: PBMCs, taken around atezolizumab (anti-PD-L1) treatment. The source is a woman in her fifties or sixties with urothelial cancer. The chain employs TRBV7-2 and TRBJ2-1; 7 bases agree with TRBD2. CDR3 residues: CASRERGSTYNEQFF. CDR3 DNA: TGTGCCAGCAGGGAGCGGGGTTCTACCTACAATGAGCAGTTCTTC.